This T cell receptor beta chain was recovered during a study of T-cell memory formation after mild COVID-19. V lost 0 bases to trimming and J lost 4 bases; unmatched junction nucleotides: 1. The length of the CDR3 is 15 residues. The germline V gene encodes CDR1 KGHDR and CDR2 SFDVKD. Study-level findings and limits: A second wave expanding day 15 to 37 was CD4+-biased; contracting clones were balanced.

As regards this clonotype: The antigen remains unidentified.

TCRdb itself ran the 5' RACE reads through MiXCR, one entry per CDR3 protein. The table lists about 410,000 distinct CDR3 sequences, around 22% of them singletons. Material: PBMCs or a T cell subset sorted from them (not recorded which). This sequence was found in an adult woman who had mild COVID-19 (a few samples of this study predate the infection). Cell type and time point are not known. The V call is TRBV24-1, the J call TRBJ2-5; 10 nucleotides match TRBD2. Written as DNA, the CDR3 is TGTGCCACCAGTGATTTGCGGACTAGCGGAGAGACCCAGTACTTC. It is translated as CATSDLRTSGETQYF.